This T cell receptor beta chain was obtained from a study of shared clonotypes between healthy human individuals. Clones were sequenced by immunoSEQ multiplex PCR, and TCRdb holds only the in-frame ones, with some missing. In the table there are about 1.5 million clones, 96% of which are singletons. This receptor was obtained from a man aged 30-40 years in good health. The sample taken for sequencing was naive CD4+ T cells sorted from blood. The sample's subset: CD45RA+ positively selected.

The CDR3 bases are TGCAGCGTTGGGGGGTCGAGCTCCTACGAGCAGTACTTC. Translated, it gives CSVGGSSSYEQYF. The chain employs TRBV29-1 and TRBJ2-7; D may match TRBD1 or TRBD2 (5 bases each). Germline lookup yields CDR1 SQVTM and CDR2 ANQGSEA. This CDR3 region has 13 residues. Deletions cut 4 bases from V and 0 bases from J, with 10 bases between.